Listed below are T cell receptor beta chains from one sample, sequenced in a study of cytomegalovirus exposure and HLA in healthy donors. Repertoires were generated with immunoSEQ multiplex PCR, while TCRdb's copy carries only in-frame clones and drops some. The repertoire holds under 90,000 clones, with roughly 77% as singletons. The sample was PBMCs. These receptor sequences come from a middle-aged man in good health and CMV-seronegative. Each CDR3 is given without its conserved first and last residue. The order of the fields is V gene, clone size, CDR3 protein. The size entry is marked missing in some rows and otherwise reads once, few, many or a size class.

TRBV6-6	-	ASIQLYPYEQY
TRBV7-3	-	ASSIWAGDTQY
TRBV7-3	large	ASSFPLRSWGNTIY
TRBV9	once	ASSSQAGSTEAF
TRBV7-9	few	ASSPPGQGATGYT
TRBV27	few	ASSLTDFSGKLF
TRBV28	-	ASRTGSNEQF
TRBV5-1	-	ASSFSGGAYNEQF
TRBV5-6	-	ASSWGTGNEQY
TRBV27	-	ASSLVPPGSRLSYEQY
TRBV19	-	ASSLSRDRKAF
TRBV10-3	-	AISTTGTGPNEQF
TRBV10-3	-	AISIQGGTEAF
TRBV10-2	many	ASSDKGGVGNQPQH
TRBV5-4	once	ASSLPGLTQETQY
TRBV7-9	-	SSSLSPSSGGYHSYEQY
TRBV5-1	-	ASSFQGLGDYGYT
TRBV7-2	-	ASSLSILAGGHEQY
TRBV10-2	-	ASSLAGVDYEQY
TRBV5-4	-	ASSFIGGRGEQF
TRBV19	-	ASSRTGLYGYT
TRBV29-1	-	SVEEEDEKLF
TRBV9	-	ASSRRLMMNTGELF